The 10 T cell receptor beta chains presented below share a single source sample, sequenced in a study of Ad26.COV2.S vaccination and SARS-CoV-2 variants. Treatment in this sample: approximately 18 received Ad26.COV2.S at low or high dose, single or two shots; roughly five received placebo; per-sample allocation not given. At day 63 after the first vaccine or placebo injection, samples were drawn. The data were produced by immunoSEQ multiplex PCR, yet TCRdb's version contains in-frame clones alone and is incomplete. The sample consists of approximately 410,000 clones, roughly 88% of them appearing once. The starting material was peripheral blood, obtained in a trial of Ad26.COV2.S vaccine versus placebo. The receptors were gathered from a person between 18 and 59 years old who received the Ad26.COV2.S COVID-19 vaccine or a placebo.

A single count supports this clone. The V and J genes are TRBV6-2 or TRBV6-3 and TRBJ2-2, with D uncertain. Trimming took 5 bases from V and 7 from J, leaving 11 bases between them. Germline loops: CDR1 MNHEY, CDR2 SVGEGT. The length of the CDR3 is 13 residues. The CDR3 nucleotides are TGTGCCAGCAGTAAACGAATGAGCGGGGAGCTGTTTTTT. Protein product: CASSKRMSGELFF.

The chain is built from TRBV29-1 and TRBJ2-5, with a tentative D call TRBD1 (6 bases). Deletions cut 1 base from V and 2 bases from J, with 8 bases between. CDR3 length: 13 residues. Per the germline V gene, CDR1 is SQVTM and CDR2 is ANQGSEA. DNA for the CDR3: TGCAGCGTTGAAGGCCAGGGGCAAGAGACCCAGTACTTC. It encodes CSVEGQGQETQYF.

The chain employs TRBV5-1 and TRBJ2-2; D unclear. CDR3 length: 13 amino acids. Germline lookup yields CDR1 SGHRS and CDR2 YFSETQ. Trimming stripped 6 bases from V and 7 bases from J, with 13 bases between. The chain's CDR3 is CASTDSPDGELFF. The CDR3 nucleotides read TGCGCCAGCACCGATTCCCCTGACGGGGAGCTGTTTTTT.

In this sample, this clone turned up a few times. Written as DNA, the CDR3 is TGTGCCAGCAGCCCCCAGGGACAGAGCCAAGAGACCCAGTACTTC. Translation: CASSPQGQSQETQYF. The chain recombines TRBV11-3 with TRBJ2-5; 7 bases fit TRBD1. This CDR3 region has 15 residues. The junction had 7 bases not matched to a gene; V was cut back by 5 bases and J by 1 base. Germline assignment: CDR1 SGHNT and CDR2 YENEEA.

This chain links TRBV15 with TRBJ1-2; 8 bases fit TRBD1. The CDR3 totals 17 residues. Germline CDR1 LNHNV, CDR2 YYDKDF (reference sequence). Germline trimming cut 1 base from V and 7 bases from J; bases unmatched to any gene: 14. CDR3 sequence reads: CATSRAPGQVTYLGYTF. The CDR3 DNA follows: TGTGCCACCAGCAGAGCTCCGGGACAGGTAACGTATCTTGGCTACACCTTC. Variable domain in full (rest from reference TRBV15 and TRBJ1-2): DAMVIQNPRYQVTQFGKPVTLSCSQTLNHNVMYWYQQKSSQAPKLLFHYYDKDFNNEADTPDNFQSRRPNTSFCFLDIRSPGLGDTAMYLCATSRAPGQVTYLGYTFGSGTRLTVV.

The chain uses TRBV6-2 or TRBV6-3 and TRBJ1-1; possibly TRBD1 for D (5 bases). V dropped 0 bases and J dropped 10 bases, with 12 bases sitting between them. The CDR3 is 13 residues long. Looked up from germline, CDR1 is MNHEY and CDR2 is SVGEGT. In DNA form, the CDR3 reads TGTGCCAGCAGTTACTCTATTCAGGGATCAGCTTTCTTT. Translating gives CASSYSIQGSAFF.

The chain carries TRBV6-5 and TRBJ1-6; D uncertain. CDR1 and CDR2 (germline): MNHEY, SVGAGI. The CDR3 sequence is 15 residues long. Trimming removed 1 base at V and 0 bases at J, with 4 bases between. CDR3 bases: TGTGCCAGCAGTTACTTGAGCTCCTATAATTCACCCCTCCACTTT. Amino acids: CASSYLSSYNSPLHF.

The chain is built from TRBV7-8 and TRBJ2-5; D unresolved. Germline lookup yields CDR1 SGHVS and CDR2 FQNEAQ. The CDR3 loop spans 14 amino acids. Between the trimmed V and J ends, which lost 1 base and 0 bases, there was a span of 6 bases. The CDR3 spells CASSLGVYQETQYF. As DNA, the CDR3 is TGTGCCAGCAGCTTAGGAGTGTACCAAGAGACCCAGTACTTC.

V gene TRBV7-9 combines with J gene TRBJ2-7; D is perhaps TRBD1 or TRBD2 (5 bases each). The CDR3 has 13 residues. The V end was cut by 5 bases, the J end by 3 bases, with 11 bases between. CDR1 is SEHNR and CDR2 is FQNEAQ in the germline V gene (reference sequence). The CDR3 loop reads CASSTGGIYEQYF. The CDR3 region has the DNA TGTGCCAGCAGCACAGGAGGCATCTACGAGCAGTACTTC.

The chain is built from TRBV2 and TRBJ2-2; a possible D gene is TRBD1 (6 bases). Germline assignment: CDR1 SNHLY and CDR2 FYNNEI. The CDR3 length is 16 residues. Trimming removed 6 bases from V and 1 base from J, with 15 bases in between. CDR3: CASRGYRDMNTGELFF. The CDR3 DNA sequence: TGTGCCAGCAGAGGATACCGGGACATGAACACCGGGGAGCTGTTTTTT.